Below, 23 T cell receptor beta chains from the same sample are listed, as sequenced in a study of cytomegalovirus exposure and HLA in healthy donors. Primers included in the PCR were 60 Vbeta and 13 Jbeta primers. Only in-frame clones appear in the TCRdb table, and some are missing; sequencing was by immunoSEQ multiplex PCR. The sample has 150,000 to 200,000 clones. Source material: PBMCs. These receptors all come from a man younger than 45 in good health and CMV-seronegative.

V usage is TRBV7-3 and J usage is TRBJ1-1, with D tentatively TRBD1 (5 bases). Trimming pared 0 bases from V and 6 bases from J, leaving 11 bases between. The CDR3 is 14 amino acids. Germline V CDR1 and CDR2: SGHTA, FQGTGA. This CDR3 is CASSLTGQGSEAFF. DNA of the CDR3: TGTGCCAGCAGCTTAACAGGTCAGGGATCTGAAGCTTTCTTT.

The chain joins TRBV4-1 to TRBJ2-3; D gene ambiguous. Trimming stripped 0 bases from V and 1 base from J, with 17 bases between. The CDR3 loop spans 18 amino acids. Germline CDR1 MGHRA, CDR2 YSYEKL. The CDR3 sequence: CASSQDAPSELGTDTQYF. CDR3 DNA sequence: TGCGCCAGCAGCCAAGACGCCCCCTCTGAGCTCGGCACAGATACGCAGTATTTT.

The chain has TRBV4-3 and TRBJ2-1, with 8 bases lining up with TRBD2. Trimming removed 1 base from V and 2 bases from J; junction bases left unmatched: 1. The CDR3 covers 15 residues. Germline V gene lookup returns CDR1 LGHNA and CDR2 YSLEER. The CDR3 region is CASSQGLAPYNEQFF. CDR3 nucleotide sequence: TGCGCCAGCAGCCAAGGACTAGCGCCCTACAATGAGCAGTTCTTC.

The rearrangement links TRBV9 to TRBJ1-1, with D perhaps TRBD1 (5 bases). This CDR3 region has 17 residues. V was cut by 2 bases and J by 3 bases, with 20 bases left in between. Germline V gene lookup returns CDR1 SGDLS and CDR2 YYNGEE. Written as DNA, the CDR3 is TGTGCCAGCAGCGTTGAAGTAGTCCAGGGTGGGGACACTGAAGCTTTCTTT. Translated, it gives CASSVEVVQGGDTEAFF.

The chain carries TRBV7-9 and TRBJ2-5, with D possibly being TRBD2 (6 bases). Between the trimmed V and J ends, which lost 2 bases and 5 bases, there was a span of 12 bases. The CDR3 contains 14 residues. Germline V gives CDR1 SEHNR, CDR2 FQNEAQ (reference sequence). CDR3 nucleotide sequence: TGTGCCAGCAGCTTACTTGGAGGGAGCGAGACCCAGTACTTC. Its protein is CASSLLGGSETQYF.

The chain combines TRBV5-1 with TRBJ2-5; TRBD1 matches 9 bases. Per the germline V gene, CDR1 is SGHRS and CDR2 is YFSETQ. The junction had 2 bases not matched to a gene; V was cut back by 4 bases and J by 4 bases. The CDR3 is made up of 13 amino acids. The CDR3 coding sequence is TGCGCCAGCAGCCCGGACAGGGGAGAGACCCAGTACTTC. Residues: CASSPDRGETQYF.

This rearrangement joins TRBV4-3 to TRBJ1-3; the D gene is possibly TRBD1 (5 bases). Trimming took 0 bases from V and 2 from J, leaving 14 bases between them. CDR1 is LGHNA, CDR2 YSLEER, per germline. The CDR3 contains 17 residues. The CDR3 DNA reads as TGCGCCAGCAGCCAAGATTCGCAGGGCAACCCTGGAAACACCATATATTTT. Residues: CASSQDSQGNPGNTIYF.

This chain connects TRBV9 to TRBJ2-6; unclear D gene. Deletions cut 0 bases from V and 4 bases from J, with 8 bases between. This CDR3 has 15 residues. Germline CDR1 and CDR2: SGDLS and YYNGEE. For the CDR3, the DNA is TGTGCCAGCAGCGTAGTCAGTTCAGGGGCCAACGTCCTGACTTTC. Its protein is CASSVVSSGANVLTF.

The rearrangement links TRBV5-4 to TRBJ1-2; D gene ambiguous. Germline lookup yields CDR1 SGHNT and CDR2 YYREEE (reference sequence). V shed 1 base and J shed 7 bases, with 17 bases lying between them. The CDR3 is 15 amino acids. This CDR3 reads CASSLQGSGSTGYTF. DNA of the CDR3: TGTGCCAGCAGCTTGCAAGGATCCGGGAGCACTGGCTACACCTTC.

The gene calls are TRBV7-2 and TRBJ1-1, with D maybe TRBD1 (6 bases). Germline-derived CDR1 and CDR2 are SGHTA and FQGNSA. The CDR3 has 14 residues. Trimming removed 6 bases from V and 0 bases from J, with 11 bases in between. Written as DNA, the CDR3 is TGTGCCAGCAGGCCAGGGGTAATGAACACTGAAGCTTTCTTT. This sequence encodes CASRPGVMNTEAFF.

This chain connects TRBV28 to TRBJ2-7; TRBD2 agrees at 7 bases. From germline, CDR1 is MDHEN and CDR2 SYDVKM. The CDR3 sequence is 14 residues long. V was clipped by 5 bases and J by 0 bases; unmatched bases: 4. CDR3 region: CASSPGTNSYEQYF. In nucleotides, the CDR3 is TGTGCCAGCAGTCCCGGGACTAACTCCTACGAGCAGTACTTC. Full variable domain (missing parts from reference TRBV28 and TRBJ2-7): DVKVTQSSRYLVKRTGEKVFLECVQDMDHENMFWYRQDPGLGLRLIYFSYDVKMKEKGDIPEGYSVSREKKERFSLILESASTNQTSMYLCASSPGTNSYEQYFGPGTRLTVT.

The CDR3 nucleotides read TGTGCCAGCAGCCAAGTCCGGGACAGGGGTGGCTACACCTTC. The encoded protein is CASSQVRDRGGYTF. This sequence joins TRBV14 and TRBJ1-2, with 10 bases identical to TRBD1. This CDR3 comprises 14 residues. After removal of 1 base from V and 7 bases from J, the junction contained 3 bases not matched to a gene. Looked up from germline, CDR1 is SGHDN and CDR2 is FVKESK.

J is TRBJ2-5 and V is TRBV11-3, with a possible D match to TRBD2 (5 bases). Trimming took off 3 bases at V and 2 bases at J, with 7 bases between the two ends. The CDR3 extends over 13 amino acids. Germline V gene data show CDR1 as SGHNT and CDR2 as YENEEA. CDR3 sequence reads: CASSLDLQETQYF. The CDR3 DNA sequence: TGTGCCAGCAGCTTGGACTTACAAGAGACCCAGTACTTC.

The DNA for the CDR3 is TGTGCCAGCAGTTACTCCGGGGGGCTTGAGACCCAGTACTTC. As protein: CASSYSGGLETQYF. The V gene is TRBV6-5, the J gene TRBJ2-5, with D possibly being TRBD2 (7 bases). With 0 bases removed from V and 5 bases from J, the gap between germline ends came to 10 bases. CDR3 size: 14 residues. The germline CDR1 and CDR2 sequences are MNHEY and SVGAGI.

The chain combines TRBV27 with TRBJ2-3, with 7 bases aligning to TRBD2. CDR3 length: 15 residues. Germline CDR1 and CDR2: MNHEY and SMNVEV (reference sequence). Germline trimming cut 6 bases from V and 2 bases from J; bases unmatched to any gene: 8. The DNA for the CDR3 is TGTGCCAGCAGCCCTAGCGGCCTTTACACAGATACGCAGTATTTT. Translated: CASSPSGLYTDTQYF.

The chain links TRBV19 to TRBJ2-5; D is perhaps TRBD2 (6 bases). TRBJ2-7 explains the end of the DNA better; the J call may be wrong. Germline V CDR1 and CDR2: LNHDA, SQIVND (reference sequence). CDR3 size: 13 residues. The CDR3 DNA reads as TGTGCCAGTAGTAGCGGGACTCCCTACGAGCAGTACTTC. Translation: CASSSGTPYEQYF.

This chain links TRBV30 with TRBJ1-5; D is perhaps TRBD1 (6 bases). Germline V gene lookup returns CDR1 GTSNPN and CDR2 SVGIG (reference sequence). The CDR3 totals 12 residues. V was shortened by 4 bases and J by 3 bases, with 7 bases between the two germline ends. CDR3 sequence: CAWNRDNQPQHF. The CDR3 DNA is TGTGCCTGGAACAGGGACAATCAGCCCCAGCATTTT.

The J gene is TRBJ1-2, the V gene TRBV6-1, with 7 bases matching TRBD1. Germline CDR1 reads MNHNS; CDR2 reads SASEGT. J gave up 4 bases and V 4 bases, and 6 bases lay outside the gene matches. This CDR3 has 14 residues. The CDR3 reads CASSGDRVAYGYTF. The CDR3 nucleotides are TGTGCCAGCAGTGGAGACAGGGTTGCCTATGGCTACACCTTC.

This chain links TRBV5-1 with TRBJ2-7; TRBD1 agrees at 9 bases. Trimming took 4 bases from V and 0 from J; bases not matched to a gene: 2. Germline assignment: CDR1 SGHRS and CDR2 YFSETQ. This CDR3 spans 14 amino acids. This CDR3 reads CASSRDRASYEQYF. CDR3 sequence (DNA): TGCGCCAGCAGCCGGGACAGGGCCTCCTACGAGCAGTACTTC. Full variable domain (missing parts from reference TRBV5-1 and TRBJ2-7): KAGVTQTPRYLIKTRGQQVTLSCSPISGHRSVSWYQQTPGQGLQFLFEYFSETQRNKGNFPGRFSGRQFSNSRSEMNVSTLELGDSALYLCASSRDRASYEQYFGPGTRLTVT.

The rearrangement links TRBV10-3 to TRBJ2-1; D gene unclear. V was shortened by 2 bases and J by 4 bases, with 6 bases between the two germline ends. The CDR3 runs 13 residues. Germline values: CDR1 ENHRY, CDR2 SYGVKD. The CDR3 is CAISEATYNEQFF. CDR3 coding DNA: TGTGCCATCAGTGAGGCTACTTACAATGAGCAGTTCTTC.

The chain links TRBV29-1 to TRBJ1-1; 7 bases map to TRBD1. V was clipped by 7 bases and J by 1 base; unmatched bases: 9. Germline assignment: CDR1 SQVTM and CDR2 ANQGSEA. CDR3 size: 14 residues. Written as DNA, the CDR3 is TGCAGCGGACAGGGCGGGGAGAGGAACACTGAAGCTTTCTTT. Its translation is CSGQGGERNTEAFF.

The rearrangement joins TRBV4-3 to TRBJ2-1, with TRBD2 matching 10 bases. The CDR3 is 16 amino acids. Germline V CDR1 and CDR2: LGHNA, YSLEER. J was trimmed by 2 bases and V by 1 base; bases with no gene match: 2. CDR3 residues: CASSQASGSTYNEQFF. DNA of the CDR3: TGCGCCAGCAGCCAAGCTAGCGGGAGTACCTACAATGAGCAGTTCTTC.

The rearrangement uses TRBV7-9 and TRBJ2-7, with 13 bases aligning to TRBD2. The trim removed 3 bases at V and 3 bases at J, leaving 8 bases unmatched. Germline V lookup: CDR1 SEHNR, CDR2 FQNEAQ (reference sequence). The CDR3 spans 17 residues. The CDR3 DNA follows: TGTGCCAGCAGCTTGGGACTAGCGGGAAAAACTCACTACGAGCAGTACTTC. Its protein product is CASSLGLAGKTHYEQYF.